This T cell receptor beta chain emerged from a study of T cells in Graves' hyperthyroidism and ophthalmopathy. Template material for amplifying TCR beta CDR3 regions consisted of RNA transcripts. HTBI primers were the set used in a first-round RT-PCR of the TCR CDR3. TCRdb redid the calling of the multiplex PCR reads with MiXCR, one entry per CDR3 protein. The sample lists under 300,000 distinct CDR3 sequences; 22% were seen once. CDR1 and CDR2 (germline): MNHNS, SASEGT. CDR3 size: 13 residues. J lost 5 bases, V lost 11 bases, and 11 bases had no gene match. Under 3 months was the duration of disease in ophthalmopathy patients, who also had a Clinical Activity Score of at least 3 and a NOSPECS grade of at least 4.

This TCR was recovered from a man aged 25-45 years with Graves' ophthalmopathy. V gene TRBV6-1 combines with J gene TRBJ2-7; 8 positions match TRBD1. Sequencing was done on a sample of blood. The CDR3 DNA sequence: TGTGCCGGCACACGACAGGGGACCGACGAGCAGTACTTC. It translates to CAGTRQGTDEQYF.